This entry describes one TCR beta chain. Authors' methods: For nucleated cells, counts were estimated from reference gene primer amplification. Sequencing was performed with immunoSEQ multiplex PCR; in TCRdb, only in-frame clones are kept and a portion is missing. From that table come the V and J calls and clone size; the DNA was used to work out D and trimming. The sample has 12,000 or so clones, about 80% seen once. The data originate from a study of blood T cell repertoires in COVID-19. Whole-study context: Both acute and convalescent COVID-19 samples were obtained from the United States, Italy and Spain. PBMCs, B-cell-depleted T cells, or T cells were the source of the cDNA or gDNA that made up the material.

This CDR3 contains 14 residues. The junction had 4 bases not matched to a gene; V was cut back by 3 bases and J by 3 bases. Germline CDR1 is LGHDT and CDR2 is YNNKEL (reference sequence). The sequence came from an older man with acute or convalescent COVID-19. The sequenced sample was peripheral blood. This chain uses TRBV3-1 (or the pseudogene TRBV3-2) with TRBJ2-5, with TRBD2 identical over 7 bases. CDR3 coding DNA: TGTGCCAGCAGCCAGAGCAGCGGGGAAGAGACCCAGTACTTC. Residues: CASSQSSGEETQYF.